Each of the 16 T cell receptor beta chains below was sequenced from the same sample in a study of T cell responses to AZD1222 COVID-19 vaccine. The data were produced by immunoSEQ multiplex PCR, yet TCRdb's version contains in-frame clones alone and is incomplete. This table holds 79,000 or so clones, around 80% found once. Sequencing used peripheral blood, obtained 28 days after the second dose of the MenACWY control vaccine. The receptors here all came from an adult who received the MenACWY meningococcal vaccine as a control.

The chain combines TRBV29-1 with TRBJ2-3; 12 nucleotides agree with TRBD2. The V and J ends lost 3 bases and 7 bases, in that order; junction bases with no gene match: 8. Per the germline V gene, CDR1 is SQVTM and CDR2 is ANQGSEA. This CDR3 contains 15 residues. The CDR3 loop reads CSVDSLAGGPHTQYF. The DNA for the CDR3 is TGCAGCGTTGACAGTCTAGCGGGAGGGCCTCATACGCAGTATTTT.

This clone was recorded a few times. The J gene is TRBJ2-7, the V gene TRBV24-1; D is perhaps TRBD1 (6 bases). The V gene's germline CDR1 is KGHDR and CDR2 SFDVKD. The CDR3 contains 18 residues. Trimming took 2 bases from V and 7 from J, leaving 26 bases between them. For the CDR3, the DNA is TGTGCCACCAGTGATTCCAGGGGCAGGCCCCCCGAATTTTGGGAGCAGTACTTC. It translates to CATSDSRGRPPEFWEQYF.

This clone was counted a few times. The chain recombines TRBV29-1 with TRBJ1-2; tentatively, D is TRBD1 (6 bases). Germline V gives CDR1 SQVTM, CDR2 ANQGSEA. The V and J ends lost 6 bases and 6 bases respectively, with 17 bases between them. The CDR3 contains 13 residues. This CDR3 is CSVGTSTLNGYTF. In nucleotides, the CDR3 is TGCAGCGTAGGGACATCTACCTTGAATGGCTACACCTTC.

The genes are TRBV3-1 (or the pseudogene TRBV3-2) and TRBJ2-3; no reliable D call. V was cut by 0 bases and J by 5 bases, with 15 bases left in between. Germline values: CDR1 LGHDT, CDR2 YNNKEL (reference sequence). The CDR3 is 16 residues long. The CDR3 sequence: CASSQDENGWGDTQYF. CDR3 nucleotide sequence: TGTGCCAGCAGCCAAGATGAGAACGGATGGGGAGATACGCAGTATTTT.

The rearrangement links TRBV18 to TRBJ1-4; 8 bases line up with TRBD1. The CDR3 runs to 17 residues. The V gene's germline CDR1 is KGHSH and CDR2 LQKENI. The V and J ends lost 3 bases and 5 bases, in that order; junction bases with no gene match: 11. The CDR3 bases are TGTGCCAGCTCACCGACACGGACAGGGAGCAGCAATGAAAAACTGTTTTTT. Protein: CASSPTRTGSSNEKLFF.

As DNA, the CDR3 is TGCAGTGCTAGGGGAGAGACCCAGTACTTC. This codes for CSARGETQYF. The chain combines TRBV20-1 with TRBJ2-5; D not certain. The CDR3 is 10 residues long. V lost 3 bases and J 4 bases, leaving 3 bases between the germline ends. In germline, CDR1 is DFQATT, CDR2 SNEGSKA (reference sequence).

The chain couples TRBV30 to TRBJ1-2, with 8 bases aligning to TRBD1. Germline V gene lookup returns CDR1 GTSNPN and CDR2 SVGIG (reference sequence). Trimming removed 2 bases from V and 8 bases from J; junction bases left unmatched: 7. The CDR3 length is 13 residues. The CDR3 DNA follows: TGTGCCTGGAGTCCGACAGGGGTGGAGGGCTACACCTTC. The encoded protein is CAWSPTGVEGYTF.

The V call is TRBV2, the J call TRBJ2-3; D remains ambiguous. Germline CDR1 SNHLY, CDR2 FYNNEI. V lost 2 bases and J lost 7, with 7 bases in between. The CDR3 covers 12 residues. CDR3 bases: TGTGCCAGCAGTGAATGGGGTAATACGCAGTATTTT. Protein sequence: CASSEWGNTQYF.

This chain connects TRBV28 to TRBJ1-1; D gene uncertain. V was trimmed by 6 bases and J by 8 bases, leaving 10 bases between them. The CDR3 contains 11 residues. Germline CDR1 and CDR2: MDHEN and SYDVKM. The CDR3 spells CASRGRPEAFF. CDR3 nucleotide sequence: TGTGCCAGCAGGGGGAGGCCAGAAGCTTTCTTT.

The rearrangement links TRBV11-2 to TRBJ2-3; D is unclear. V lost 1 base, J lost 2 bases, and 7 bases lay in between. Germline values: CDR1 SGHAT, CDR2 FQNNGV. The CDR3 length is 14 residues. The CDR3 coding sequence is TGTGCCAGCAGCTTAGGGCCTAACACAGATACGCAGTATTTT. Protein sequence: CASSLGPNTDTQYF.

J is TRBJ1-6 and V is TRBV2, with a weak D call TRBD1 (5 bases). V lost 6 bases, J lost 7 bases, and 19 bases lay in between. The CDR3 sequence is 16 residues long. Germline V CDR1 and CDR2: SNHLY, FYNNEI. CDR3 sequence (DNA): TGTGCCAGCAGCCCTTATGGGGCTTTGAGGAATTCACCCCTCCACTTT. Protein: CASSPYGALRNSPLHF.

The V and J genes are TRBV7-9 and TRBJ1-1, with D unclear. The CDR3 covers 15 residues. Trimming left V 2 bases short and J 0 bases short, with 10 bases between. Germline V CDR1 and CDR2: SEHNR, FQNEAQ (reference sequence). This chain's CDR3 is CASSLKGPMNTEAFF. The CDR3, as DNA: TGTGCCAGCAGCTTAAAAGGGCCCATGAACACTGAAGCTTTCTTT.

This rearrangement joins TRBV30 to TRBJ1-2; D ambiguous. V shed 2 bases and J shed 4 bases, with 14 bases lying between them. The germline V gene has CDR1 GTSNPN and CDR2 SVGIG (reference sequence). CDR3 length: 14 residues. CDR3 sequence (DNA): TGTGCCTGGAGTCCCCGTCGGGTCGGCTATGGCTACACCTTC. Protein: CAWSPRRVGYGYTF.

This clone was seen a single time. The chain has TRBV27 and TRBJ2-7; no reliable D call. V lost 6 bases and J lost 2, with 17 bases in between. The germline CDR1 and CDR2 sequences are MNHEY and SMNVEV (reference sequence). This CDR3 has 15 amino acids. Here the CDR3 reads CASSRAWTATYEQYF. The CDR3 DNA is TGTGCCAGCAGCCGAGCCTGGACGGCTACCTACGAGCAGTACTTC.

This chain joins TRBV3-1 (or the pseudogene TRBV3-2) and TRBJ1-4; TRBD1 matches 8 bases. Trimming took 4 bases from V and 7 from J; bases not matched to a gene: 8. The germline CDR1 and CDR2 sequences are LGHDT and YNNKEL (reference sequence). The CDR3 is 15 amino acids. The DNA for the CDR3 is TGTGCCAGCAGCCCGACAGGGGCGATGGGTGAAAAACTGTTTTTT. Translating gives CASSPTGAMGEKLFF.

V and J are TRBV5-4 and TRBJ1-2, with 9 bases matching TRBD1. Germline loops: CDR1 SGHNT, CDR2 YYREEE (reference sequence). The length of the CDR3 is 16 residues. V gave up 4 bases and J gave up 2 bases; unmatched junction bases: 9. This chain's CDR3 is CASSPWSGTGNYGYTF. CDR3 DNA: TGTGCCAGCAGCCCCTGGTCCGGGACAGGGAACTATGGCTACACCTTC.